This is a list of T cell receptor beta chains from one sample in a study of cytomegalovirus exposure and HLA in healthy donors. Assay: immunoSEQ multiplex PCR; the TCRdb copy retains only in-frame clones and omits some. The sample holds around 150,000 clones, about four fifths seen once. Sequencing was carried out using PBMCs. These receptors originate from a man aged 25-45 years in good health and CMV-seropositive. CDR3s include the opening cysteine and the closing phenylalanine or tryptophan. Each record gives: CDR3 protein, CDR3 DNA, J gene, clone size, D gene, V gene. A D gene is named only where the DNA matches it firmly. The size of a clone is reported for some rows only, either as once, few or many, or as a class for expanded clones.

cdr3_aa: CASSWGGSGLSAEQYF
cdr3_nt: TGTGCCAGCAGTTGGGGTGGGAGCGGCCTAAGTGCGGAGCAGTACTTC
j_call: TRBJ2-7
clone_size: NA
d_call: NA
v_call: TRBV27

cdr3_aa: CASSTGTDTDTQYF
cdr3_nt: TGTGCCAGCAGCACAGGGACAGACACAGATACGCAGTATTTT
j_call: TRBJ2-3
clone_size: NA
d_call: TRBD1
v_call: TRBV7-3

cdr3_aa: CASSFGGISTEAFF
cdr3_nt: TGTGCCAGCAGTTTCGGAGGGATTAGTACTGAAGCTTTCTTT
j_call: TRBJ1-1
clone_size: NA
d_call: NA
v_call: TRBV28

cdr3_aa: CASSLWVGLNTGELFF
cdr3_nt: TGTGCCAGCAGCTTATGGGTGGGCTTGAACACCGGGGAGCTGTTTTTT
j_call: TRBJ2-2
clone_size: NA
d_call: NA
v_call: TRBV7-2

cdr3_aa: CASSGQGSQPQHF
cdr3_nt: TGTGCCAGCAGTGGGCAGGGAAGCCAGCCCCAGCATTTT
j_call: TRBJ1-5
clone_size: NA
d_call: NA
v_call: TRBV2

cdr3_aa: CASSFETDTQYF
cdr3_nt: TGTGCCAGCAGCTTTGAGACAGATACGCAGTATTTT
j_call: TRBJ2-3
clone_size: once
d_call: NA
v_call: TRBV5-6

cdr3_aa: CASSLATGSTGELFF
cdr3_nt: TGCGCCAGCAGCCTTGCGACAGGAAGCACCGGGGAGCTGTTTTTT
j_call: TRBJ2-2
clone_size: NA
d_call: NA
v_call: TRBV5-1

cdr3_aa: CASSAIGGANTEAFF
cdr3_nt: TGTGCCAGCAGCGCCATTGGAGGAGCGAACACTGAAGCTTTCTTT
j_call: TRBJ1-1
clone_size: NA
d_call: NA
v_call: TRBV7-6

cdr3_aa: CASSLTAGDNSPLHF
cdr3_nt: TGTGCCAGCAGCTTAACCGCGGGAGATAATTCACCCCTCCACTTT
j_call: TRBJ1-6
clone_size: NA
d_call: NA
v_call: TRBV7-7

cdr3_aa: CASSYSRDRTDTQYF
cdr3_nt: TGTGCCAGCAGTTACTCGAGGGACAGGACCGATACGCAGTATTTT
j_call: TRBJ2-3
clone_size: NA
d_call: TRBD1
v_call: TRBV6-6

cdr3_aa: CASSLGLAANTDTQYF
cdr3_nt: TGTGCCAGCAGCTTAGGACTAGCGGCAAACACAGATACGCAGTATTTT
j_call: TRBJ2-3
clone_size: NA
d_call: TRBD2
v_call: TRBV7-8

cdr3_aa: CASSYGGNYEQYF
cdr3_nt: TGTGCCAGCAGTTACGGCGGGAATTACGAGCAGTACTTC
j_call: TRBJ2-7
clone_size: NA
d_call: NA
v_call: TRBV6-5

cdr3_aa: CASSLLGGRTDTQYF
cdr3_nt: TGTGCCAGCAGCTTACTGGGCGGGAGGACAGATACGCAGTATTTT
j_call: TRBJ2-3
clone_size: NA
d_call: TRBD2
v_call: TRBV7-3

cdr3_aa: CASSLAEGQPYEQYF
cdr3_nt: TGCGCCAGCAGCTTGGCCGAAGGACAGCCCTACGAGCAGTACTTC
j_call: TRBJ2-7
clone_size: NA
d_call: NA
v_call: TRBV5-1

cdr3_aa: CASSAGTSGDTQYF
cdr3_nt: TGCGCCAGCAGCGCCGGGACTAGCGGAGATACGCAGTATTTT
j_call: TRBJ2-3
clone_size: once
d_call: TRBD2
v_call: TRBV5-1

cdr3_aa: CASRTAGGRSTDTQYF
cdr3_nt: TGTGCCAGCAGAACAGCGGGAGGCCGTAGCACAGATACGCAGTATTTT
j_call: TRBJ2-3
clone_size: NA
d_call: TRBD2
v_call: TRBV5-4

cdr3_aa: CASSSTGIGINSPLHF
cdr3_nt: TGCGCCAGCAGCTCGACAGGGATAGGTATTAATTCACCCCTCCACTTT
j_call: TRBJ1-6
clone_size: NA
d_call: TRBD1
v_call: TRBV5-1

cdr3_aa: CASRPGHNTEAFF
cdr3_nt: TGTGCCAGCAGACCGGGACACAACACTGAAGCTTTCTTT
j_call: TRBJ1-1
clone_size: NA
d_call: NA
v_call: TRBV5-4